This T cell receptor beta chain is drawn from a study of blood T cell repertoires in COVID-19. As processed by the authors: Cell counts per sample came from amplifying reference gene primers. TCRdb's copy holds only in-frame clones and misses some; the assay was immunoSEQ multiplex PCR. That table supplies the V and J calls and clone size; D and trimming were determined from the DNA. Of about 130,000 clones in the sample, around four fifths were seen once. In germline, CDR1 is SNHLY, CDR2 FYNNEI. There are 14 residues in the CDR3. V dropped 5 bases and J dropped 4 bases, with 14 bases sitting between them.

The clonotype originates from a man in his forties with active or convalescent COVID-19. V gene TRBV2 combines with J gene TRBJ1-2; maybe TRBD1 (6 bases). The sample consisted of peripheral blood. The DNA of the CDR3 is TGTGCCAGCAGTATCGAGGACAGTCCCTATGGCTACACCTTC. It is translated as CASSIEDSPYGYTF.